The next 31 T cell receptor beta chains were all read from a single sample in a study of blood T cell repertoires in COVID-19. TCRdb's copy holds only in-frame clones and misses some; the assay was immunoSEQ multiplex PCR. This sample carries a few hundred thousand clones, under 85% of them seen once, and the ten largest clones take 0.7% to 0.9%. The material sequenced was peripheral blood. Receptors were obtained from a human donor with COVID-19, enrolled during active disease. The donor label of this sample is uncertain.

The chain carries TRBV24-1 and TRBJ1-6; 10 bases are shared with TRBD1. This CDR3 spans 20 amino acids. V shed 5 bases and J 2 bases; nucleotides not matched to a gene: 14. Germline CDR1 and CDR2: KGHDR and SFDVKD. CDR3 loop: CATSARKGQGTRTYNSPLHF. Here the CDR3 DNA reads TGTGCCACCAGTGCCCGAAAGGGACAGGGGACAAGGACCTATAATTCACCCCTCCACTTT.

V is TRBV28 and J is TRBJ1-1, with TRBD1 matching over 10 bases. Germline V lookup: CDR1 MDHEN, CDR2 SYDVKM. This CDR3 is built from 18 residues. With 3 bases clipped from V and 1 base from J, the junction kept 11 bases outside the gene matches. The CDR3 nucleotides read TGTGCCAGCAGTTTCCCCCGGGGACAGGGGATCTGGAACACTGAAGCTTTCTTT. Translating gives CASSFPRGQGIWNTEAFF.

The chain couples TRBV28 to TRBJ1-2, with D perhaps matching TRBD1 (6 bases). Germline V lookup: CDR1 MDHEN, CDR2 SYDVKM. Deletions cut 4 bases from V and 5 bases from J, with 17 bases between. The CDR3 is 15 amino acids. CDR3 nucleotide sequence: TGTGCCAGCAGTTGGCTTCCCAGGGGCCTTTATGGCTACACCTTC. Translated, it gives CASSWLPRGLYGYTF.

V usage is TRBV9 and J usage is TRBJ1-4; D is ambiguous. This CDR3 has 15 amino acids. With 4 bases removed from V and 7 bases from J, the gap between germline ends came to 17 bases. Germline V gene lookup returns CDR1 SGDLS and CDR2 YYNGEE. The chain's CDR3 is CASSPPVGGGEKLFF. DNA of the CDR3: TGTGCCAGCAGCCCACCGGTTGGTGGAGGTGAAAAACTGTTTTTT.

In this sample, this clone turned up once. This rearrangement joins TRBV10-3 to TRBJ2-5; tentative D call: TRBD2 (5 bases). Trimming removed 6 bases from V and 5 bases from J, with 13 bases in between. Germline-derived CDR1 and CDR2 are ENHRY and SYGVKD. There are 13 residues in the CDR3. CDR3 coding DNA: TGTGCCATCAGCCACACTAGTAGGGAGACCCAGTACTTC. It is translated as CAISHTSRETQYF.

The chain carries TRBV4-3 and TRBJ2-1, with TRBD2 identical over 10 bases. The junction had 3 bases not matched to a gene; V was cut back by 0 bases and J by 4 bases. Germline CDR1 is LGHNA and CDR2 is YSLEER. This CDR3 spans 16 amino acids. Here the CDR3 DNA reads TGCGCCAGCAGCCAAGACCTAGCGGGAGAATACAATGAGCAGTTCTTC. Residues: CASSQDLAGEYNEQFF.

V usage is TRBV5-1 and J usage is TRBJ2-2; 8 nucleotides match TRBD1. The CDR3 length is 16 residues. Germline assignment: CDR1 SGHRS and CDR2 YFSETQ. V shed 1 base, J shed 8 bases, and the junction held 10 bases outside the gene matches. Here the CDR3 reads CASSLQSQGASGELFF. The CDR3 coding sequence is TGCGCCAGCAGCTTGCAGAGTCAGGGGGCTTCTGGGGAGCTGTTTTTT. Filled out from reference TRBV5-1 and TRBJ2-2, the complete variable domain reads KAGVTQTPRYLIKTRGQQVTLSCSPISGHRSVSWYQQTPGQGLQFLFEYFSETQRNKGNFPGRFSGRQFSNSRSEMNVSTLELGDSALYLCASSLQSQGASGELFFGEGSRLTVL.

This chain joins TRBV28 and TRBJ2-3, with 10 bases aligning to TRBD2. Germline V gene lookup returns CDR1 MDHEN and CDR2 SYDVKM. There are 16 residues in the CDR3. V lost 6 bases and J lost 7; bases outside the gene matches: 13. As DNA, the CDR3 is TGTGCCAGCAGCAACGCCCTAGCGGGAGTATCGAATACGCAGTATTTT. Protein sequence: CASSNALAGVSNTQYF.

V gene TRBV7-9 combines with J gene TRBJ2-2; D is possibly TRBD2 (6 bases). Germline CDR1 SEHNR, CDR2 FQNEAQ (reference sequence). The CDR3 consists of 15 residues. Trimming took 3 bases from V and 6 from J, leaving 14 bases between them. CDR3 DNA sequence: TGTGCCAGCAGCTTGGGGACCGGGGGACCCGGGGAGCTGTTTTTT. It specifies CASSLGTGGPGELFF.

The J gene is TRBJ1-6, the V gene TRBV18, with D unclear. Per the germline V gene, CDR1 is KGHSH and CDR2 is LQKENI. The CDR3 totals 15 residues. V gave up 3 bases and J gave up 8 bases, with 14 bases separating them. As DNA, the CDR3 is TGTGCCAGCTCACCCGGGAGGCAGCGCGATTCACCCCTCCACTTT. This codes for CASSPGRQRDSPLHF.

The V call is TRBV30, the J call TRBJ2-1, with a tentative D call TRBD2 (6 bases). CDR1 and CDR2 from the germline V gene are GTSNPN and SVGIG (reference sequence). CDR3 length equals 14 residues. The ends were cut back, 0 bases at V and 6 bases at J, with 12 bases in the middle. Here the CDR3 reads CAWSVGGKGNEQFF. The CDR3, as DNA: TGTGCCTGGAGTGTAGGAGGGAAGGGCAATGAGCAGTTCTTC. Full variable domain (missing parts from reference TRBV30 and TRBJ2-1): SQTIHQWPATLVQPVGSPLSLECTVEGTSNPNLYWYRQAAGRGLQLLFYSVGIGQISSEVPQNLSASRPQDRQFILSSKKLLLSDSGFYLCAWSVGGKGNEQFFGPGTRLTVL.

The rearrangement links TRBV4-3 to TRBJ2-2, with D possibly matching TRBD1 (5 bases). CDR3 length: 16 amino acids. The ends were cut back, 4 bases at V and 3 bases at J, with 15 bases in the middle. Germline CDR1 reads LGHNA; CDR2 reads YSLEER. The CDR3 bases are TGCGCCAGCAGCCGAGAATACAGGAGCCACACCGGGGAGCTGTTTTTT. Protein: CASSREYRSHTGELFF.

The rearrangement joins TRBV7-2 to TRBJ2-7, with 8 bases that match TRBD2. CDR1 and CDR2 (germline): SGHTA, FQGNSA. The CDR3 consists of 15 residues. Trimming removed 4 bases from V and 5 bases from J; junction bases left unmatched: 10. The CDR3 loop reads CASSSLTYGGDEQYF. For the CDR3, the DNA is TGTGCCAGCAGCTCCCTTACCTACGGGGGGGACGAGCAGTACTTC.

The CDR3: CSAPRSVEAFF. CDR3 DNA: TGCAGTGCTCCACGGTCGGTTGAAGCTTTCTTT. This rearrangement joins TRBV20-1 to TRBJ1-1; D remains ambiguous. Germline loops: CDR1 DFQATT, CDR2 SNEGSKA (reference sequence). The CDR3 spans 11 residues. Trimming pared 5 bases from V and 7 bases from J, leaving 11 bases between.

The rearrangement joins TRBV7-8 to TRBJ1-6, with TRBD1 matching over 8 bases. CDR1 is SGHVS, CDR2 FQNEAQ, per germline. This CDR3 has 15 residues. Trimming cost V 5 bases and J 9 bases; bases outside gene matches: 9. DNA of the CDR3: TGTGCCAGCAGCCCTCGACAGGGGATCCCTTCACCCCTCCACTTT. This sequence encodes CASSPRQGIPSPLHF.

The J gene is TRBJ2-1, the V gene TRBV7-3; D possibly corresponds to TRBD2 (5 bases). CDR1 is SGHTA, CDR2 FQGTGA, per germline. The CDR3 covers 15 residues. V was trimmed by 3 bases and J by 4 bases, leaving 13 bases between them. The CDR3 region has the DNA TGTGCCAGCAGCTTCGGCGCGGGCGCATACAATGAGCAGTTCTTC. Its translation: CASSFGAGAYNEQFF.

The chain has TRBV5-1 and TRBJ1-1; D gene unclear. Trimming stripped 0 bases from V and 4 bases from J, with 10 bases between. Looked up from germline, CDR1 is SGHRS and CDR2 is YFSETQ. The CDR3 is 14 amino acids. DNA of the CDR3: TGCGCCAGCAGCTTGGAGGGAGGGCCCACTGAAGCTTTCTTT. Its protein is CASSLEGGPTEAFF.

The V call is TRBV24-1, the J call TRBJ2-3; D gene uncertain. The ends were cut back, 5 bases at V and 6 bases at J, with 8 bases in the middle. The germline V gene has CDR1 KGHDR and CDR2 SFDVKD. The CDR3 length is 12 residues. CDR3 residues: CATSGRWDTQYF. The DNA for the CDR3 is TGTGCCACCAGTGGGCGGTGGGATACGCAGTATTTT.

The rearrangement uses TRBV5-1 and TRBJ2-4; TRBD2 aligns across 15 bases. CDR1 is SGHRS and CDR2 is YFSETQ in the germline V gene. The CDR3 length is 19 residues. V lost 4 bases to trimming and J lost 0 bases; unmatched junction nucleotides: 8. The chain's CDR3 is CASSPNPGLAGGAKNIQYF. The CDR3 region has the DNA TGCGCCAGCAGCCCAAACCCGGGACTAGCGGGAGGAGCCAAAAACATTCAGTACTTC.

This chain links TRBV28 with TRBJ1-5; the D gene is possibly TRBD1 (6 bases). The germline V and J ends were trimmed by 1 base and 6 bases, with 7 bases remaining between them. CDR1 MDHEN and CDR2 SYDVKM come from the germline V gene. The CDR3 extends over 13 amino acids. The CDR3 is CASSLLGAQPQHF. The CDR3 DNA is TGTGCCAGCAGTTTATTGGGGGCTCAGCCCCAGCATTTT.

This chain uses TRBV4-1 with TRBJ1-6; 9 bases fit TRBD1. Germline CDR1 reads MGHRA; CDR2 reads YSYEKL. The CDR3 runs 17 residues. J lost 10 bases, V lost 1 base, and 11 bases had no gene match. The DNA of the CDR3 is TGCGCCAGCAGCCAAGTCGCCCGGGACAGGGTGGGATCACCCCTCCACTTT. Amino acid sequence: CASSQVARDRVGSPLHF.

The rearrangement joins TRBV12-5 to TRBJ2-5; 9 bases match TRBD1. J gave up 2 bases and V 5 bases, and 21 bases lay outside the gene matches. Germline CDR1 reads LGHNT; CDR2 reads FRNRAP. The length of the CDR3 is 20 residues. In nucleotides, the CDR3 is TGTGCTAGTGGTACCAACTGGGGACAGGGCGCCCGGCCTACACAAGAGACCCAGTACTTC. Amino acids: CASGTNWGQGARPTQETQYF. Together with reference TRBV12-5 and TRBJ2-5, the CDR3 gives the full variable domain: DARVTQTPRHKVTEMGQEVTMRCQPILGHNTVFWYRQTMMQGLELLAYFRNRAPLDDSGMPKDRFSAEMPDATLATLKIQPSEPRDSAVYFCASGTNWGQGARPTQETQYFGPGTRLLVL.

The chain employs TRBV30 and TRBJ2-7; D gene ambiguous. The V end lost 3 bases, the J end lost 2 bases, and 14 bases lay between the germline ends. Per germline, CDR1 GTSNPN and CDR2 SVGIG (reference sequence). This CDR3 spans 14 amino acids. The CDR3 spells CAWRSVPTAYEQYF. For the CDR3, the DNA is TGTGCCTGGAGGTCGGTTCCCACCGCCTACGAGCAGTACTTC.

The chain recombines TRBV2 with TRBJ2-3; D gene unclear. V was shortened by 7 bases and J by 8 bases, with 19 bases between the two germline ends. The CDR3 spans 14 residues. In germline, CDR1 is SNHLY, CDR2 FYNNEI. The CDR3 loop reads CASKPLTYPSTQYF. The CDR3 DNA reads as TGTGCCAGCAAACCGCTCACCTACCCTTCTACGCAGTATTTT.

The chain has TRBV10-3 and TRBJ1-1, with D possibly TRBD1 on 5 matching bases. This CDR3 has 14 amino acids. Germline lookup yields CDR1 ENHRY and CDR2 SYGVKD. Trimming removed 3 bases at V and 1 base at J, with 9 bases between. CDR3 sequence reads: CAISEIGQNTEAFF. CDR3 coding DNA: TGTGCCATCAGTGAAATCGGACAGAACACTGAAGCTTTCTTT.

This clone has more than one count but fewer than ten. This chain uses TRBV6-5 with TRBJ1-6; D gene ambiguous. The CDR3 sequence is 14 residues long. The germline V gene encodes CDR1 MNHEY and CDR2 SVGAGI. Trimming shortened V by 5 bases and J by 10 bases, and 15 bases separated the two germline ends. CDR3 in amino acids: CASSRRRGGSPLHF. In nucleotides, the CDR3 is TGTGCCAGCAGTCGCCGACGGGGAGGCTCACCCCTCCACTTT.

The chain links TRBV6-1 to TRBJ1-5, with D unclear. Germline loops: CDR1 MNHNS, CDR2 SASEGT. The CDR3 contains 16 residues. The V end lost 2 bases, the J end lost 0 bases, and 11 bases lay between the germline ends. CDR3 DNA sequence: TGTGCCAGCAGTGAAAATGTCCCTTATAGCAATCAGCCCCAGCATTTT. This codes for CASSENVPYSNQPQHF.

The J gene is TRBJ1-2, the V gene TRBV7-8; the D gene is possibly TRBD1 (6 bases). V lost 1 base and J 8 bases, leaving 20 bases between the germline ends. The CDR3 has 16 residues. Germline lookup yields CDR1 SGHVS and CDR2 FQNEAQ. CDR3 in amino acids: CASSLGGRQGFAGYTF. The DNA of the CDR3 is TGTGCCAGCAGCTTAGGGGGACGGCAGGGGTTTGCGGGCTACACCTTC.

The J gene is TRBJ1-4, the V gene TRBV27; D not certain. Germline-derived CDR1 and CDR2 are MNHEY and SMNVEV (reference sequence). This CDR3 comprises 14 residues. Trimming pared 7 bases from V and 5 bases from J, leaving 14 bases between. The chain's CDR3 is CASKKGQANEKLFF. CDR3 nucleotide sequence: TGTGCCAGCAAAAAAGGTCAGGCCAATGAAAAACTGTTTTTT.

This chain links TRBV23-1 with TRBJ1-6; TRBD1 might be the D (5 bases). TRBV23-1 is marked as an open reading frame, function uncertain. The length of the CDR3 is 14 residues. Trimming left V 8 bases short and J 9 bases short, with 17 bases between. The CDR3 loop reads CASLPKATGSPLHF. The CDR3 DNA reads TGCGCCAGCCTTCCGAAGGCTACAGGTTCACCCCTCCACTTT.

For this clone: Other DNA sequences within the sample encode an identical CDR3. The chain has TRBV6-5 and TRBJ2-2, with TRBD2 matching 10 bases. This CDR3 comprises 13 residues. J gave up 6 bases and V 8 bases, and 3 bases lay outside the gene matches. CDR1 MNHEY and CDR2 SVGAGI come from the germline V gene. The CDR3 reads CASLLAGAGELFF. The CDR3, as DNA: TGTGCCAGCCTTCTAGCGGGAGCCGGGGAGCTGTTTTTT.